This passage covers 32 T cell receptor beta chains from one sample sequenced in a study of STAT5B mutations in CD4+ large granular lymphocyte leukemia. Profiling relied on immunoSEQ multiplex PCR, and the TCRdb table lists in-frame clones only, not all of them. The sample includes 31,000 or so clones, around nine tenths of them seen just once. The sequenced sample was CD4+ T cells from blood buffy coats. These receptors were collected from a human donor in good health.

The chain links TRBV7-9 to TRBJ2-1; TRBD2 is a possible D gene (6 bases). The CDR3 extends over 15 amino acids. Germline-derived CDR1 and CDR2 are SEHNR and FQNEAQ (reference sequence). V lost 5 bases to trimming and J lost 3 bases, with 14 bases between them. The CDR3 DNA reads as TGTGCCAGCAGCCCTCGGGACTCAAACTACAATGAGCAGTTCTTC. Translated, it gives CASSPRDSNYNEQFF.

V is TRBV19 and J is TRBJ1-2; D possibly corresponds to TRBD1 (5 bases). The CDR3 runs 14 residues. V was pared by 4 bases and J by 12 bases, with 21 bases between. Looked up from germline, CDR1 is LNHDA and CDR2 is SQIVND (reference sequence). Written as DNA, the CDR3 is TGTGCCAGTAGTACATACCGGGACGGCGGAGGTCACACCTTC. Translation gives CASSTYRDGGGHTF.

The V call is TRBV7-9, the J call TRBJ2-2; 9 bases fit TRBD2. CDR3 size: 18 residues. J gave up 4 bases and V 0 bases, and 9 bases lay outside the gene matches. Germline-derived CDR1 and CDR2 are SEHNR and FQNEAQ (reference sequence). Here the CDR3 reads CASSLAFWGSGSTGELFF. The CDR3 nucleotides read TGTGCCAGCAGCTTAGCATTTTGGGGTAGCGGGAGCACCGGGGAGCTGTTTTTT.

The rearrangement uses TRBV6-1 and TRBJ2-1; D possibly corresponds to TRBD1 (6 bases). The CDR3 has 15 amino acids. Trimming stripped 7 bases from V and 7 bases from J, with 20 bases between. Looked up from germline, CDR1 is MNHNS and CDR2 is SASEGT. The CDR3 DNA follows: TGTGCCAGCAACCGACAGGTCGGCCTTTGGAATGAGCAGTTCTTC. This gives the protein CASNRQVGLWNEQFF.

The chain couples TRBV11-3 to TRBJ2-2, with 14 bases lining up with TRBD2. V gave up 5 bases and J gave up 4 bases; unmatched junction bases: 3. This CDR3 contains 16 residues. Germline assignment: CDR1 SGHNT and CDR2 YENEEA. CDR3 protein: CASSRLAGGVTGELFF. CDR3 coding DNA: TGTGCCAGCAGCAGACTAGCGGGAGGGGTCACCGGGGAGCTGTTTTTT.

The chain is built from TRBV11-2 and TRBJ2-7; no clear D. The V end was cut by 2 bases, the J end by 0 bases, with 8 bases between. The CDR3 extends over 14 amino acids. Per germline, CDR1 SGHAT and CDR2 FQNNGV. CDR3 loop: CASSLRASSYEQYF. The CDR3 coding sequence is TGTGCCAGCAGCTTACGGGCTTCCTCCTACGAGCAGTACTTC.

The chain employs TRBV11-2 and TRBJ1-2; D might be TRBD1 (5 bases). Germline loops: CDR1 SGHAT, CDR2 FQNNGV. This CDR3 region has 17 residues. V lost 4 bases, J lost 3 bases, and 21 bases lay in between. The CDR3 nucleotides are TGTGCCAGCAGCTCCCCCCTCGTAGGCAGGGTGGACTATGGCTACACCTTC. Translated, it gives CASSSPLVGRVDYGYTF.

This rearrangement joins TRBV27 to TRBJ2-7, with D maybe TRBD2 (5 bases). Trimming cost V 0 bases and J 3 bases, with 6 bases left between them. This CDR3 has 13 amino acids. In germline, CDR1 is MNHEY, CDR2 SMNVEV (reference sequence). Written as DNA, the CDR3 is TGTGCCAGCAGTTTATCTCGGGGCTACGAGCAGTACTTC. Its protein is CASSLSRGYEQYF.

V and J are TRBV27 and TRBJ1-1, with a possible D match to TRBD1 (6 bases). CDR1 is MNHEY, CDR2 SMNVEV, per germline (reference sequence). The CDR3 runs 14 residues. The V gene lost 6 bases and the J gene lost 4 bases, with 15 bases spanning the gap. In DNA, the CDR3 is TGTGCCAGCAGCCCCTACAGGGTACTCACTGAAGCTTTCTTT. This gives the protein CASSPYRVLTEAFF.

The rearrangement links TRBV29-1 to TRBJ1-2; D perhaps matches TRBD1 (5 bases). The germline V and J ends were trimmed by 3 bases and 6 bases, with 8 bases remaining between them. The CDR3 is made up of 11 amino acids. Looked up from germline, CDR1 is SQVTM and CDR2 is ANQGSEA. The CDR3 coding sequence is TGCAGCGTTGAGGCAGGGAATGGCTACACCTTC. Its protein product is CSVEAGNGYTF.

The chain combines TRBV7-9 with TRBJ2-5; TRBD1 might be the D (5 bases). Trimming shortened V by 1 base and J by 2 bases, and 11 bases separated the two germline ends. Germline V CDR1 and CDR2: SEHNR, FQNEAQ (reference sequence). CDR3 length equals 15 residues. The chain's CDR3 is CASSLVAQGQETQYF. CDR3 in DNA: TGTGCCAGCAGCTTAGTAGCCCAGGGACAAGAGACCCAGTACTTC. Variable domain in full (rest from reference TRBV7-9 and TRBJ2-5): DTGVSQNPRHKITKRGQNVTFRCDPISEHNRLYWYRQTLGQGPEFLTYFQNEAQLEKSRLLSDRFSAERPKGSFSTLEIQRTEQGDSAMYLCASSLVAQGQETQYFGPGTRLLVL.

This clone was detected once. The CDR3 bases are TGTGCCAGCAGCCATGGGGACACCGACTATGGCTACACCTTC. Protein sequence: CASSHGDTDYGYTF. This sequence joins TRBV4-2 and TRBJ1-2; TRBD1 might be the D (6 bases). Trimming stripped 3 bases from V and 3 bases from J, with 11 bases between. Germline V gives CDR1 LGHNA, CDR2 YNFKEQ. This CDR3 comprises 14 residues.

This clone was picked up a small number of times. The chain carries TRBV5-1 and TRBJ1-3, with D uncertain. The ends were cut back, 2 bases at V and 0 bases at J, with 9 bases in the middle. The CDR3 covers 15 residues. Germline V gene lookup returns CDR1 SGHRS and CDR2 YFSETQ. CDR3 nucleotides: TGCGCCAGCAGCTTTGACACTTCCTCTGGAAACACCATATATTTT. Translation gives CASSFDTSSGNTIYF. The full variable domain, its missing parts supplied by reference TRBV5-1 and TRBJ1-3, is KAGVTQTPRYLIKTRGQQVTLSCSPISGHRSVSWYQQTPGQGLQFLFEYFSETQRNKGNFPGRFSGRQFSNSRSEMNVSTLELGDSALYLCASSFDTSSGNTIYFGEGSWLTVV.

The chain has TRBV28 and TRBJ1-4; possible D gene TRBD1, 5 bases. The CDR3 sequence is 15 residues long. CDR1 and CDR2 (germline): MDHEN, SYDVKM. V was cut by 2 bases and J by 3 bases, with 10 bases left in between. CDR3 nucleotide sequence: TGTGCCAGCAGTTTACGCGGGGGGGCTAATGAAAAACTGTTTTTT. Its translation: CASSLRGGANEKLFF.

The genes are TRBV19 and TRBJ1-2, with 7 bases matching TRBD1. The CDR3 contains 13 residues. With 7 bases clipped from V and 4 bases from J, the junction kept 6 bases outside the gene matches. CDR1 LNHDA and CDR2 SQIVND come from the germline V gene (reference sequence). CDR3 sequence: CASNSGQTYGYTF. Here the CDR3 DNA reads TGTGCCAGTAACTCGGGACAGACCTATGGCTACACCTTC. The full variable domain, in which reference TRBV19 and TRBJ1-2 provide the parts outside the CDR3, is DGGITQSPKYLFRKEGQNVTLSCEQNLNHDAMYWYRQDPGQGLRLIYYSQIVNDFQKGDIAEGYSVSREKKESFPLTVTSAQKNPTAFYLCASNSGQTYGYTFGSGTRLTVV.

The V gene is TRBV15, the J gene TRBJ2-1; weak D call: TRBD1 (5 bases). Germline CDR1 LNHNV, CDR2 YYDKDF (reference sequence). Trimming removed 2 bases at V and 8 bases at J, with 10 bases between. The CDR3 totals 13 residues. In nucleotides, the CDR3 is TGTGCCACCAGCAGATTCCAGGGTGATGAGCAGTTCTTC. Translated: CATSRFQGDEQFF.

The chain is built from TRBV28 and TRBJ1-2; 8 bases align to TRBD1. This CDR3 region has 13 residues. Germline V gene data show CDR1 as MDHEN and CDR2 as SYDVKM. V shed 2 bases, J shed 4 bases, and the junction held 0 bases outside the gene matches. The CDR3 sequence is CASSLQGAYGYTF. Here the CDR3 DNA reads TGTGCCAGCAGTTTACAGGGGGCCTATGGCTACACCTTC.

The table lists this clone with a few counts. The chain employs TRBV18 and TRBJ1-5, with D possibly being TRBD1 (5 bases). This CDR3 comprises 13 residues. Germline CDR1 is KGHSH and CDR2 is LQKENI. Trimming left V 3 bases short and J 7 bases short, with 10 bases between. CDR3 sequence: CASSPSGWQPQHF. CDR3 nucleotides: TGTGCCAGCTCACCGTCAGGGTGGCAGCCCCAGCATTTT. The whole variable domain, filled in from reference TRBV18 and TRBJ1-5, reads NAGVMQNPRHLVRRRGQEARLRCSPMKGHSHVYWYRQLPEEGLKFMVYLQKENIIDESGMPKERFSAEFPKEGPSILRIQQVVRGDSAAYFCASSPSGWQPQHFGDGTRLSIL.

The J gene is TRBJ1-3, the V gene TRBV28, with D tentatively TRBD1 (6 bases). The CDR3 totals 17 residues. CDR1 and CDR2 (germline): MDHEN, SYDVKM. V was cut by 7 bases and J by 0 bases, with 19 bases left in between. The CDR3 loop is CASTIGGTTISGNTIYF. In DNA form, the CDR3 reads TGTGCCAGCACCATAGGTGGGACAACGATCTCTGGAAACACCATATATTTT.

The chain carries TRBV19 and TRBJ2-3; weak D call: TRBD1 (6 bases). V lost 6 bases to trimming and J lost 2 bases, with 15 bases between them. Looked up from germline, CDR1 is LNHDA and CDR2 is SQIVND (reference sequence). CDR3 size: 15 residues. The CDR3 DNA sequence: TGTGCCAGTAGCCAGGGGTGGCCCTACACAGATACGCAGTATTTT. This translates into CASSQGWPYTDTQYF. Combining the CDR3 with reference TRBV19 and TRBJ2-3 gives the whole variable domain DGGITQSPKYLFRKEGQNVTLSCEQNLNHDAMYWYRQDPGQGLRLIYYSQIVNDFQKGDIAEGYSVSREKKESFPLTVTSAQKNPTAFYLCASSQGWPYTDTQYFGPGTRLTVL.

The chain combines TRBV9 with TRBJ2-2; D call uncertain. From germline, CDR1 is SGDLS and CDR2 YYNGEE. Trimming pared 0 bases from V and 5 bases from J, leaving 5 bases between. The CDR3 contains 13 residues. CDR3 amino acids: CASSVVETGELFF. As DNA, the CDR3 is TGTGCCAGCAGCGTAGTAGAAACCGGGGAGCTGTTTTTT.

This chain joins TRBV4-2 and TRBJ2-7; D might be TRBD2 (6 bases). V was trimmed by 0 bases and J by 0 bases, leaving 15 bases between them. CDR1 LGHNA and CDR2 YNFKEQ come from the germline V gene. This CDR3 is 17 amino acids long. CDR3 sequence reads: CASSQDGGRGLSYEQYF. The CDR3 DNA reads as TGTGCCAGCAGCCAAGATGGCGGGCGGGGCCTCTCCTACGAGCAGTACTTC.

V usage is TRBV7-9 and J usage is TRBJ2-7; perhaps TRBD2 as D (6 bases). Trimming removed 3 bases from V and 7 bases from J, with 19 bases in between. Germline V CDR1 and CDR2: SEHNR, FQNEAQ (reference sequence). This CDR3 spans 15 amino acids. CDR3 amino acids: CASSLTPEGRGEQYF. As DNA, the CDR3 is TGTGCCAGCAGCTTGACCCCAGAGGGGCGGGGTGAGCAGTACTTC.

The chain employs TRBV7-9 and TRBJ2-7; maybe TRBD1 (5 bases). V gave up 3 bases and J gave up 5 bases, with 14 bases separating them. There are 14 residues in the CDR3. Germline-derived CDR1 and CDR2 are SEHNR and FQNEAQ (reference sequence). The CDR3 protein is CASSLEQGSNEQYF. CDR3 bases: TGTGCCAGCAGCTTGGAGCAGGGAAGCAACGAGCAGTACTTC.

This chain links TRBV18 with TRBJ1-3; 10 nucleotides line up with TRBD1. J gave up 10 bases and V 3 bases, and 9 bases lay outside the gene matches. The CDR3 spans 15 residues. The germline V gene has CDR1 KGHSH and CDR2 LQKENI. CDR3 DNA: TGTGCCAGCTCACCCTCCGGGACAGGGGCATCAACCATATATTTT. It yields the protein CASSPSGTGASTIYF. Filled out from reference TRBV18 and TRBJ1-3, the complete variable domain reads NAGVMQNPRHLVRRRGQEARLRCSPMKGHSHVYWYRQLPEEGLKFMVYLQKENIIDESGMPKERFSAEFPKEGPSILRIQQVVRGDSAAYFCASSPSGTGASTIYFGEGSWLTVV.

The chain links TRBV6-5 to TRBJ1-5; no firm D call. CDR1 MNHEY and CDR2 SVGAGI come from the germline V gene. V lost 6 bases and J 4 bases, leaving 16 bases between the germline ends. The CDR3 extends over 15 amino acids. CDR3 amino acids: CASRTTQMGNQPQHF. The CDR3 DNA reads TGTGCCAGCAGAACGACCCAAATGGGGAATCAGCCCCAGCATTTT.

The gene calls are TRBV2 and TRBJ2-3; D is tentatively TRBD1 or TRBD2 (5 bases each). The V gene lost 6 bases and the J gene lost 6 bases, with 13 bases spanning the gap. Looked up from germline, CDR1 is SNHLY and CDR2 is FYNNEI. The CDR3 loop spans 13 amino acids. The CDR3 DNA sequence: TGTGCCAGCAGGGGACCCGCTCGGGATACGCAGTATTTT. Translation gives CASRGPARDTQYF.

This clone was seen a single time. V and J are TRBV5-4 and TRBJ2-3; D unclear. There are 16 residues in the CDR3. Trimming pared 1 base from V and 0 bases from J, leaving 12 bases between. Germline V gene lookup returns CDR1 SGHNT and CDR2 YYREEE (reference sequence). This CDR3 is CASSLKSYPSTDTQYF. The CDR3 nucleotides read TGTGCCAGCAGCTTGAAATCTTATCCTAGCACAGATACGCAGTATTTT. Drawing the rest from reference TRBV5-4 and TRBJ2-3, the complete variable domain is ETGVTQSPTHLIKTRGQQVTLRCSSQSGHNTVSWYQQALGQGPQFIFQYYREEENGRGNFPPRFSGLQFPNYSSELNVNALELDDSALYLCASSLKSYPSTDTQYFGPGTRLTVL.

The rearrangement joins TRBV5-8 to TRBJ1-5; perhaps TRBD1 as D (6 bases). Germline CDR1 SGHTS, CDR2 YDEGEE. CDR3 length equals 15 residues. V lost 0 bases, J lost 1 base, and 8 bases lay in between. CDR3 amino acids: CASSLEGESNQPQHF. CDR3 bases: TGTGCCAGCAGCTTGGAGGGGGAGAGCAATCAGCCCCAGCATTTT.

This chain joins TRBV6-5 and TRBJ2-2; D perhaps matches TRBD2 (6 bases). The CDR3 sequence is 15 residues long. Germline V lookup: CDR1 MNHEY, CDR2 SVGAGI. V was trimmed by 5 bases and J by 4 bases, leaving 14 bases between them. The CDR3 coding sequence is TGTGCCAGCAGTAGGTCCGGGGGATTCACCGGGGAGCTGTTTTTT. Its protein product is CASSRSGGFTGELFF.

This chain connects TRBV19 to TRBJ1-5; D is uncertain. Deletions cut 5 bases from V and 3 bases from J, with 8 bases between. Germline V gives CDR1 LNHDA, CDR2 SQIVND (reference sequence). The CDR3 is 13 residues long. The DNA for the CDR3 is TGTGCCAGTAGTCCCTGGATCAATCAGCCCCAGCATTTT. Encoded protein: CASSPWINQPQHF.

The gene calls are TRBV6-5 and TRBJ1-4; D might be TRBD1 (5 bases). Germline V CDR1 and CDR2: MNHEY, SVGAGI. The CDR3 runs to 15 residues. The V end was cut by 5 bases, the J end by 0 bases, with 10 bases between. CDR3 residues: CASSTMGATNEKLFF. CDR3 coding DNA: TGTGCCAGCAGTACGATGGGGGCAACTAATGAAAAACTGTTTTTT.